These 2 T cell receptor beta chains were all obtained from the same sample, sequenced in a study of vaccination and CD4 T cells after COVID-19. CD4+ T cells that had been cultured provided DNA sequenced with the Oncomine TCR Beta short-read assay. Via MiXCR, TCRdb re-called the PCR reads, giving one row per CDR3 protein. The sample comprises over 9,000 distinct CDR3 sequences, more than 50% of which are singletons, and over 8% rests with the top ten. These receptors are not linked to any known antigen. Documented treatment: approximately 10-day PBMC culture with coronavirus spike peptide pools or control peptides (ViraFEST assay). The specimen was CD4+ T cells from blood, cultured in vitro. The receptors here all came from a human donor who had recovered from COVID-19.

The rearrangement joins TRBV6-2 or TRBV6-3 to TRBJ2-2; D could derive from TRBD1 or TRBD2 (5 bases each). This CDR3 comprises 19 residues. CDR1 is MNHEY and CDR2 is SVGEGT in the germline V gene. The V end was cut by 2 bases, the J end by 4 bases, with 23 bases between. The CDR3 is CASSYGKGRDGTGTGELFF. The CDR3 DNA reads TGTGCCAGCAGTTACGGGAAGGGCCGAGACGGGACGGGCACCGGGGAGCTGTTTTTT.

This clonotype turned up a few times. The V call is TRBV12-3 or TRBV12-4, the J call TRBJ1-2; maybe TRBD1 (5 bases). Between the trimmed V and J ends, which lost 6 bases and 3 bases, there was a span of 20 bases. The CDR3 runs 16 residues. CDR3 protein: CASSSRGRGVHYGYTF. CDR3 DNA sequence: TGTGCCAGCAGCTCCCGGGGGAGGGGTGTGCACTATGGCTACACCTTC.